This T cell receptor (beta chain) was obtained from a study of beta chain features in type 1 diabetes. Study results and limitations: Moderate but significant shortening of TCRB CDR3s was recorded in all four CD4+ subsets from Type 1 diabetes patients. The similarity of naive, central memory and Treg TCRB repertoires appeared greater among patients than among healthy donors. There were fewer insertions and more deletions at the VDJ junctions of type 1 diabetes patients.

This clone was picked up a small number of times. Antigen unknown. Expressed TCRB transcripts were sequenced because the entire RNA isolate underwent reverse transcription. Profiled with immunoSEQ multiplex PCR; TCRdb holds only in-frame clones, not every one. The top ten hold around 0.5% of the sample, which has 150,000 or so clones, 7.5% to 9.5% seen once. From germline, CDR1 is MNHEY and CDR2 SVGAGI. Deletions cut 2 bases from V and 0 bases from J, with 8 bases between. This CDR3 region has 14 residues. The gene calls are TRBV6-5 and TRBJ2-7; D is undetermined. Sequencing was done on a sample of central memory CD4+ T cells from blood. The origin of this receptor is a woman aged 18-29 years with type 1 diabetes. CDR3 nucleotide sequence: TGTGCCAGCAGTTACGACACCTACTCCTACGAGCAGTACTTC. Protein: CASSYDTYSYEQYF.